The next 20 T cell receptor beta chains were all read from a single sample in a study of T cells in Graves' hyperthyroidism and ophthalmopathy. Researchers took RNA transcripts and amplified the TCR beta CDR3 regions from them. HTBI primers were the set used in a first-round RT-PCR of the TCR CDR3. TCRdb redid the calling of the multiplex PCR reads with MiXCR, one entry per CDR3 protein. The sample has about 410,000 distinct CDR3 sequences, approximately 14% seen once. The sample was blood. The receptors come from a man aged 18 to 30 with Graves' ophthalmopathy.

The V gene is TRBV6-5, the J gene TRBJ2-7; D unresolved. V was trimmed by 2 bases and J by 0 bases, leaving 14 bases between them. This CDR3 contains 16 residues. Germline CDR1 reads MNHEY; CDR2 reads SVGAGI. Here the CDR3 reads CASSYAPPLSSYEQYF. The CDR3 DNA reads as TGTGCCAGCAGTTACGCGCCACCTCTCTCCTCCTACGAGCAGTACTTC.

Ten or more counts support this clonotype. CDR3 sequence: CASSISGSPYEQYF. In DNA, the CDR3 is TGTGCCAGCAGTATTAGCGGGAGCCCCTACGAGCAGTACTTC. This chain links TRBV27 with TRBJ2-7; 9 bases align to TRBD2. The CDR3 totals 14 residues. V trimming: 5 bases; J trimming: 2 bases; junction bases outside the gene matches: 4. The germline V gene has CDR1 MNHEY and CDR2 SMNVEV (reference sequence).

This clonotype has at least ten counts. The gene calls are TRBV5-1 and TRBJ2-3; no firm D call. This CDR3 is 14 amino acids long. The V gene's germline CDR1 is SGHRS and CDR2 YFSETQ. The V end was cut by 0 bases, the J end by 4 bases, with 9 bases between. The CDR3 loop is CASSLARSSDTQYF. The CDR3, as DNA: TGCGCCAGCAGCTTGGCCCGTTCTTCAGATACGCAGTATTTT. Supplemented by reference TRBV5-1 and TRBJ2-3, the full variable domain reads KAGVTQTPRYLIKTRGQQVTLSCSPISGHRSVSWYQQTPGQGLQFLFEYFSETQRNKGNFPGRFSGRQFSNSRSEMNVSTLELGDSALYLCASSLARSSDTQYFGPGTRLTVL.

This clonotype was counted many times. V gene TRBV15 combines with J gene TRBJ2-2, with D perhaps matching TRBD1 (5 bases). The CDR3 length is 15 residues. The ends were cut back, 0 bases at V and 4 bases at J, with 9 bases in the middle. Germline V gene lookup returns CDR1 LNHNV and CDR2 YYDKDF (reference sequence). The CDR3 sequence is CATSRDGAPTGELFF. The DNA for the CDR3 is TGTGCCACCAGCAGAGATGGGGCGCCCACCGGGGAGCTGTTTTTT.

This clonotype was seen repeatedly, ten times or more. The rearrangement links TRBV2 to TRBJ2-1; 7 positions agree with TRBD2. There are 14 residues in the CDR3. The V segment lost 3 bases and the J segment 7 bases; nucleotides outside the gene matches: 6. The germline gives CDR1 SNHLY, CDR2 FYNNEI. The chain's CDR3 is CASSEPRRGNEQFF. The CDR3 bases are TGTGCCAGCAGTGAGCCCAGGCGGGGGAATGAGCAGTTCTTC. The entire variable domain, with the rest obtained from reference TRBV2 and TRBJ2-1, is as follows: EPEVTQTPSHQVTQMGQEVILRCVPISNHLYFYWYRQILGQKVEFLVSFYNNEISEKSEIFDDQFSVERPDGSNFTLKIRSTKLEDSAMYFCASSEPRRGNEQFFGPGTRLTVL.

This clonotype showed up many times. The V and J genes are TRBV13 and TRBJ2-1; D possibly corresponds to TRBD2 (5 bases). This CDR3 has 17 amino acids. Trimming pared 0 bases from V and 2 bases from J, leaving 14 bases between. Germline CDR1 is PRHDT and CDR2 is FYEKMQ (reference sequence). As DNA, the CDR3 is TGTGCCAGCAGCTTAGGCTGGGAGACCAAACCCTACAATGAGCAGTTCTTC. Translating it yields CASSLGWETKPYNEQFF.

This clonotype was found many times. This chain links TRBV24-1 with TRBJ2-3; perhaps TRBD1 as D (6 bases). The V gene lost 4 bases and the J gene lost 4 bases, with 20 bases spanning the gap. The CDR3 has 17 amino acids. The germline gives CDR1 KGHDR, CDR2 SFDVKD. Here the CDR3 reads CATSDRYLTGNADTQYF. The CDR3, as DNA: TGTGCCACCAGTGACCGGTACCTAACAGGGAACGCAGATACGCAGTATTTT.

The rearrangement joins TRBV4-1 to TRBJ2-4; 8 positions agree with TRBD1. Germline assignment: CDR1 MGHRA and CDR2 YSYEKL. The CDR3 extends over 13 amino acids. After removal of 3 bases from V and 15 bases from J, the junction contained 10 bases not matched to a gene. Here the CDR3 DNA reads TGCGCCAGCAGCCAGACAGGGGCTGGGTTTCGGTACTTC. Amino acid sequence: CASSQTGAGFRYF.

This clonotype was found a few times. V and J are TRBV4-1 and TRBJ2-7; TRBD1 aligns across 7 bases. The germline V gene encodes CDR1 MGHRA and CDR2 YSYEKL. Trimming at V came to 0 bases and at J to 5 bases, leaving 7 bases not matched to a gene. CDR3 length equals 15 residues. The CDR3 nucleotides are TGCGCCAGCAGCCAAGACGGCAGGGGGTATAACGAGCAGTACTTC. Its protein product is CASSQDGRGYNEQYF.

The rearrangement uses TRBV7-9 and TRBJ2-7, with 10 bases identical to TRBD1. Germline-derived CDR1 and CDR2 are SEHNR and FQNEAQ (reference sequence). Trimming cost V 7 bases and J 5 bases; bases outside gene matches: 11. CDR3 length: 15 amino acids. Here the CDR3 reads CASKTSGQGFHEQYF. The CDR3 DNA follows: TGTGCCAGCAAGACATCGGGACAGGGGTTCCACGAGCAGTACTTC.

Worth noting for this clonotype: A read error may be the cause here, since a much bigger clone is one base away. The CDR3, as DNA: TGTGCCAGCAGCCGGACTAGTTCCCGAGAGACCCAGTACTTC. Encoded protein: CASSRTSSRETQYF. V and J are TRBV5-7 and TRBJ2-5; 7 nucleotides align to TRBD2. TRBV5-7 is designated an ORF whose function remains uncertain. J was trimmed by 4 bases and V by 4 bases; bases with no gene match: 7. The CDR3 length is 14 residues.

This clonotype occurred many times. The chain carries TRBV24-1 and TRBJ2-1; 10 bases line up with TRBD1. Germline CDR1 and CDR2: KGHDR and SFDVKD. CDR3 size: 19 residues. With 7 bases clipped from V and 1 base from J, the junction kept 15 bases outside the gene matches. CDR3 DNA: TGTGCCACCAGCCGAAGGGACAGGGGACAGGTATGGTCCTACAATGAGCAGTTCTTC. Amino acids: CATSRRDRGQVWSYNEQFF.

This clonotype was picked up a small number of times. V and J are TRBV18 and TRBJ1-6; a possible D gene is TRBD1 (5 bases). Germline CDR1 is KGHSH and CDR2 is LQKENI. This CDR3 region has 14 residues. V lost 5 bases and J 7 bases, leaving 12 bases between the germline ends. The CDR3 sequence is CASSARDGNSPLHF. For the CDR3, the DNA is TGTGCCAGCTCAGCCCGGGACGGCAATTCACCCCTCCACTTT. The full variable domain, rest sourced from reference TRBV18 and TRBJ1-6, is NAGVMQNPRHLVRRRGQEARLRCSPMKGHSHVYWYRQLPEEGLKFMVYLQKENIIDESGMPKERFSAEFPKEGPSILRIQQVVRGDSAAYFCASSARDGNSPLHFGNGTRLTVT.

This clonotype was found many times. The chain is built from TRBV30 and TRBJ2-7; 8 nucleotides line up with TRBD1. The CDR3 has 15 residues. Germline assignment: CDR1 GTSNPN and CDR2 SVGIG (reference sequence). V lost 1 base and J lost 6; bases outside the gene matches: 11. The CDR3 region is CAWSGQGKVLREQYF. The CDR3 coding sequence is TGTGCCTGGAGTGGACAGGGGAAGGTCCTACGCGAGCAGTACTTC.

This clonotype has just a few counts. DNA of the CDR3: TGTGCCAGCAGCTTAAATATTGTGACAGGGGGTTACTATGGCTACACCTTC. This sequence encodes CASSLNIVTGGYYGYTF. The V call is TRBV13, the J call TRBJ1-2, with 9 bases aligning to TRBD1. The CDR3 is made up of 17 amino acids. Per germline, CDR1 PRHDT and CDR2 FYEKMQ (reference sequence). V was pared by 2 bases and J by 3 bases, with 10 bases of the junction left unmatched.

The sample holds many counts of this clonotype. Relative to the germline gene, one junction end is altered; a read error may explain this. The genes are TRBV28 and TRBJ1-5; 11 bases align to TRBD1. Per germline, CDR1 MDHEN and CDR2 SYDVKM. There are 16 residues in the CDR3. The CDR3 spells CASTLRTGGFNQPQHF. Written as DNA, the CDR3 is TGTGCCAGCACTTTACGGACAGGGGGCTTTAATCAGCCCCAGCATTTT.

This clonotype was detected a few times. The rearrangement joins TRBV25-1 to TRBJ2-7; 8 bases align to TRBD2. The CDR3 is made up of 15 amino acids. Looked up from germline, CDR1 is MGHDK and CDR2 is SYGVNS. The junction had 3 bases not matched to a gene; V was cut back by 1 base and J by 1 base. Here the CDR3 reads CASSESSGGSYEQYF. In DNA, the CDR3 is TGTGCCAGCAGTGAATCGTCGGGAGGGTCCTACGAGCAGTACTTC.

Remarks on this clonotype: A much larger clone lies a single base off, so this may be a read error. This chain uses TRBV2 with TRBJ2-7; possibly TRBD1 or TRBD2 for D (5 bases each). CDR3 length: 14 residues. The V end was cut by 6 bases, the J end by 5 bases, with 17 bases between. Germline assignment: CDR1 SNHLY and CDR2 FYNNEI. The CDR3 loop reads CASRRTGIGDEQYF. The CDR3 bases are TGTGCCAGCAGAAGAACCGGGATAGGGGACGAGCAGTACTTC.

Ten or more counts support this clonotype. CDR3 residues: CASSLEGTSTHNEQFF. The CDR3 DNA sequence: TGTGCCAGCAGTTTAGAGGGGACTAGCACGCACAATGAGCAGTTCTTC. The rearrangement uses TRBV27 and TRBJ2-1; 9 bases fit TRBD2. The CDR3 is 16 amino acids. The germline gives CDR1 MNHEY, CDR2 SMNVEV (reference sequence). V gave up 2 bases and J gave up 5 bases; unmatched junction bases: 7.

This clonotype was seen ten or more times. This rearrangement joins TRBV20-1 to TRBJ2-5; D uncertain. This CDR3 spans 14 amino acids. CDR1 and CDR2 (germline): DFQATT, SNEGSKA (reference sequence). The V end lost 5 bases, the J end lost 4 bases, and 17 bases lay between the germline ends. CDR3 nucleotides: TGCAGTGCTCACCCCCCCAGGCTCGCAGAGACCCAGTACTTC. Amino acids: CSAHPPRLAETQYF.